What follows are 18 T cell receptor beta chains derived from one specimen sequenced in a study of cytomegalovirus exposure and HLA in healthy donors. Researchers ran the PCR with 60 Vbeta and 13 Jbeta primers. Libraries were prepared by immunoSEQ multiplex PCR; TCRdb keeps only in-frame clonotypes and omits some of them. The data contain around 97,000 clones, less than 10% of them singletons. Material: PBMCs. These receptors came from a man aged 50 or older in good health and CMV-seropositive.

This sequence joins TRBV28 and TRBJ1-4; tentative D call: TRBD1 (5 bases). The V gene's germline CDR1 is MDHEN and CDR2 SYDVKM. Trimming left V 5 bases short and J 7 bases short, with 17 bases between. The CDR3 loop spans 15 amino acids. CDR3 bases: TGTGCCAGCAGTAGGCCCCCGGGTAGGGGTGAAAAACTGTTTTTT. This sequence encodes CASSRPPGRGEKLFF.

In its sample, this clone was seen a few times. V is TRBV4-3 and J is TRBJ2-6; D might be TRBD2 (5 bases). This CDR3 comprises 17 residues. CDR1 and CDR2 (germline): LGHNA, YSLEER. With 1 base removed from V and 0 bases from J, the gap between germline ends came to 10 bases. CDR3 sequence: CASSQGVSGSGANVLTF. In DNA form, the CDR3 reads TGCGCCAGCAGCCAAGGAGTAAGCGGCTCTGGGGCCAACGTCCTGACTTTC.

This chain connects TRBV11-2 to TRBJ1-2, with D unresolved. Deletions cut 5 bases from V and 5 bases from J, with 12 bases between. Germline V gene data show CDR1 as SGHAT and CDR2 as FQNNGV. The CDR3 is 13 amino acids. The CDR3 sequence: CASSQQVNYGYTF. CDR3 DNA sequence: TGTGCCAGCAGCCAGCAGGTGAATTATGGCTACACCTTC.

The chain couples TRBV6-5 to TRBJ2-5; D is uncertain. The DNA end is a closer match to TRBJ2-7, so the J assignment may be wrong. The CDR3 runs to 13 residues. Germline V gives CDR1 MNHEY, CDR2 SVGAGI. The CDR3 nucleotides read TGTGCCAGCAGCTACGGGCTCTCCTACGAGCAGTACTTC. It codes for CASSYGLSYEQYF.

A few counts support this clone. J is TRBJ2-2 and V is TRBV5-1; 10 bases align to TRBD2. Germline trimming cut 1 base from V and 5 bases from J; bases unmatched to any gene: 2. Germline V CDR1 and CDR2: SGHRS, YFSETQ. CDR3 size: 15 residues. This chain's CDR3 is CASSLTSGVTGELFF. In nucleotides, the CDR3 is TGCGCCAGCAGCTTGACTAGCGGGGTTACCGGGGAGCTGTTTTTT.

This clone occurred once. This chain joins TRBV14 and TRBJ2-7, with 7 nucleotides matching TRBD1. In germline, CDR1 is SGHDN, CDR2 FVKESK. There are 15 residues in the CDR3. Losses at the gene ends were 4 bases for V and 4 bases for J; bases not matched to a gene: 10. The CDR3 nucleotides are TGTGCCAGCAGCCTACGACAGGGACAATCTTACGAGCAGTACTTC. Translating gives CASSLRQGQSYEQYF.

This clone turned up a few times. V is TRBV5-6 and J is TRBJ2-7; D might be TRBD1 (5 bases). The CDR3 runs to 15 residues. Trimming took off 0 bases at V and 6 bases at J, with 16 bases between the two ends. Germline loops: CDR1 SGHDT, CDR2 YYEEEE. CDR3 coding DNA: TGTGCCAGCAGCTTGGGAGGAAGCTATACAGGCGAGCAGTACTTC. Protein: CASSLGGSYTGEQYF.

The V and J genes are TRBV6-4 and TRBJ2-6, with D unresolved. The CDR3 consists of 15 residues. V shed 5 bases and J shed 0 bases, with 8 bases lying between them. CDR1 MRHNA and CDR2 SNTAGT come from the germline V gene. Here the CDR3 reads CASSPRDSGANVLTF. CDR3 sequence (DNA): TGTGCCAGCAGTCCACGCGACTCTGGGGCCAACGTCCTGACTTTC.

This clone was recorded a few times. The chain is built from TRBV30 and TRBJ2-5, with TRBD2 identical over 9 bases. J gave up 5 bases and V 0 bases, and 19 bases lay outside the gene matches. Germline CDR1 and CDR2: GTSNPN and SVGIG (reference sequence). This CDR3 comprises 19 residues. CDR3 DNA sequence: TGTGCCTGGAGTGTGGAGCGGGAGGCAATGGGGGTAACTGTCGAGACCCAGTACTTC. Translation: CAWSVEREAMGVTVETQYF.

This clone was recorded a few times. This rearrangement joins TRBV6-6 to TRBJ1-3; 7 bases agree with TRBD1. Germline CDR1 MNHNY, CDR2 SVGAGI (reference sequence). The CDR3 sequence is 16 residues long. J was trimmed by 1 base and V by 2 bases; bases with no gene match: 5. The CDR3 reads CASSYPQTGSGNTIYF. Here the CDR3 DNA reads TGTGCCAGCAGTTACCCCCAGACAGGGTCTGGAAACACCATATATTTT.

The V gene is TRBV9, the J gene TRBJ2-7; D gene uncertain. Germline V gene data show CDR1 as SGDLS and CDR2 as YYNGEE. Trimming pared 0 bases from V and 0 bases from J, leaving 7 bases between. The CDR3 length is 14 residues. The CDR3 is CASSVDFSSYEQYF. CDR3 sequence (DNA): TGTGCCAGCAGCGTAGACTTTAGCTCCTACGAGCAGTACTTC.

The CDR3 region has the DNA TGTGCCAGTAGTGCTTCCTCTACAGGGGTGGTTGGGGCCAACGTCCTGACTTTC. Its translation: CASSASSTGVVGANVLTF. The chain recombines TRBV19 with TRBJ2-6; TRBD1 matches at 7 bases. V shed 5 bases, J shed 3 bases, and the junction held 13 bases outside the gene matches. From germline, CDR1 is LNHDA and CDR2 SQIVND (reference sequence). This CDR3 has 18 amino acids. The whole variable domain, remainder taken from reference TRBV19 and TRBJ2-6, is DGGITQSPKYLFRKEGQNVTLSCEQNLNHDAMYWYRQDPGQGLRLIYYSQIVNDFQKGDIAEGYSVSREKKESFPLTVTSAQKNPTAFYLCASSASSTGVVGANVLTFGAGSRLTVL.

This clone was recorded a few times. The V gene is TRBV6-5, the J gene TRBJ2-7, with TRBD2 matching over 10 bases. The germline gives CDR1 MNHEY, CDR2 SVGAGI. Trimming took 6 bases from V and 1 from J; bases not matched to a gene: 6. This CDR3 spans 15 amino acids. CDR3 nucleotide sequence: TGTGCCAGCAGACAGAGGACTAGCGGATCCTACGAGCAGTACTTC. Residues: CASRQRTSGSYEQYF.

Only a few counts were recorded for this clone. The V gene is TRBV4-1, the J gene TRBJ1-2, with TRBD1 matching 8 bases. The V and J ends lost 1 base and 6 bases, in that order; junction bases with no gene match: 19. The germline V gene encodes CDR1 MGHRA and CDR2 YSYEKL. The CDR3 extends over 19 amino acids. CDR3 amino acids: CASSQGTGQEDPLVHGYTF. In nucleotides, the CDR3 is TGCGCCAGCAGCCAAGGGACGGGACAGGAGGACCCATTAGTGCATGGCTACACCTTC.

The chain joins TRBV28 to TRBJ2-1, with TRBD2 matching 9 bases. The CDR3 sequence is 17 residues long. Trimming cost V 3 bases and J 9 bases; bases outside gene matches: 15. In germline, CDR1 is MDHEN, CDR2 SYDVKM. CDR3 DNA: TGTGCCAGCAGTTTTTTCCCTAGCGGGGAAGGCCTAGGTGAGCAGTTCTTC. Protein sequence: CASSFFPSGEGLGEQFF.

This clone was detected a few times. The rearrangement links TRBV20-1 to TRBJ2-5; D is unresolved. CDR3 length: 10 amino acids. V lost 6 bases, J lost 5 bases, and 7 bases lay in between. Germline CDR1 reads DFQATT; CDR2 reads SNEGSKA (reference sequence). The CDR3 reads CSANRETQYF. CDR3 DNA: TGCAGTGCGAACCGGGAGACCCAGTACTTC.

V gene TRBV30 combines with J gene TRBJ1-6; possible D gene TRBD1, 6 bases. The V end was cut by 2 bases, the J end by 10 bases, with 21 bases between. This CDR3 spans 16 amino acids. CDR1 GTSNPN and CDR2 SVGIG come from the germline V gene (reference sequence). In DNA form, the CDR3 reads TGTGCCTGGAGTCCAGGGGCAGGGATGGTTGAGTCACCCCTCCACTTT. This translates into CAWSPGAGMVESPLHF.

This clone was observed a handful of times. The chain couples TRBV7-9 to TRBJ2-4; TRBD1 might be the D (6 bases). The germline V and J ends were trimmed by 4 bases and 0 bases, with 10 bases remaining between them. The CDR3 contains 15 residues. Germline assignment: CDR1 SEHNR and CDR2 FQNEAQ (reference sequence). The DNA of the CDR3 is TGTGCCAGCAGCTACACAGGGATAGCCAAAAACATTCAGTACTTC. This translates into CASSYTGIAKNIQYF.